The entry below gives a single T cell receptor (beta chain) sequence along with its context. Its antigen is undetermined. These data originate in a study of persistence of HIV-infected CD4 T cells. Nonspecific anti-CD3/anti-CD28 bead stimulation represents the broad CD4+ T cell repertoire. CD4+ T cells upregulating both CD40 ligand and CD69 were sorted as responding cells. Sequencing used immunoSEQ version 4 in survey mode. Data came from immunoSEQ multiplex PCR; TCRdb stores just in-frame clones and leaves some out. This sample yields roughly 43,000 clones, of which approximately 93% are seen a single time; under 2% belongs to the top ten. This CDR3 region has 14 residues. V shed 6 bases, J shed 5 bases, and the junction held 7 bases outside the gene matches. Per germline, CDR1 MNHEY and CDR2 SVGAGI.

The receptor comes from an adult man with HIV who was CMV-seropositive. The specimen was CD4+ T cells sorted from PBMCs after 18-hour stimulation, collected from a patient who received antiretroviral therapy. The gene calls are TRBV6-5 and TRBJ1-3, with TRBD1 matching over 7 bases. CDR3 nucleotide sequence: TGTGCCAGCAGCCTTGACAGGGATCGAAACACCATATATTTT. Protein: CASSLDRDRNTIYF.